The 27 T cell receptor beta chains reported below all come from one sample, sequenced in a study of spatial heterogeneity in lung cancer. TCRdb used MiXCR to reprocess the 5' RACE reads, holding one entry per CDR3 protein. The sample shows 10,000 to 15,000 distinct CDR3 sequences, 3.9% of them seen only once. Time point denoted: sample taken at primary tumor resection. The study sequenced unsorted whole RNA from tumor, nontumor lung or frozen PBMC. Sequences were derived from PBMCs, sampled at surgery. Receptors originate from a male donor with early-stage non-small cell lung cancer.

This clonotype has ten or more counts. Found in a library prepared for alpha chains, this beta chain is an off-target read, and its abundance has little meaning. This chain joins TRBV6-2 or TRBV6-3 and TRBJ1-1; 8 nucleotides align to TRBD1. The CDR3 loop spans 14 amino acids. After removal of 5 bases from V and 1 base from J, the junction contained 3 bases not matched to a gene. The germline CDR1 and CDR2 sequences are MNHEY and SVGEGT. CDR3 region: CASSAGGSNTEAFF. Here the CDR3 DNA reads TGTGCCAGCAGTGCAGGGGGCTCGAACACTGAAGCTTTCTTT.

Ten or more counts support this clonotype. Since it is a stray read in a library aimed at alpha chains, this beta chain has a size that is not meaningful. The chain is built from TRBV19 and TRBJ1-5; 9 bases align to TRBD1. Germline V lookup: CDR1 LNHDA, CDR2 SQIVND (reference sequence). J lost 7 bases, V lost 5 bases, and 6 bases had no gene match. CDR3 size: 14 residues. DNA of the CDR3: TGTGCCAGTAGTCCTCGGACAGGGGAACAGCCCCAGCATTTT. As protein: CASSPRTGEQPQHF.

At least ten counts were recorded for this clonotype. This beta chain represents an off-target read in a library built for alpha chains; its size is of limited meaning. The gene calls are TRBV6-1 and TRBJ1-4; possibly TRBD1 for D (5 bases). The CDR3 totals 14 residues. The germline gives CDR1 MNHNS, CDR2 SASEGT. V gave up 7 bases and J gave up 4 bases, with 13 bases separating them. The CDR3 loop reads CASIERGSNEKLFF. In nucleotides, the CDR3 is TGTGCCAGCATCGAGAGGGGCAGTAATGAAAAACTGTTTTTT.

This clonotype was recorded many times. In a library made to pick up alpha chains, this beta chain is a stray read with a size that means little. This chain links TRBV3-1 with TRBJ1-1; D is uncertain. The CDR3 sequence is 13 residues long. Germline V gene data show CDR1 as LGHDT and CDR2 as YNNKEL (reference sequence). With 0 bases removed from V and 5 bases from J, the gap between germline ends came to 7 bases. The CDR3 spells CASSQDGGTEAFF. CDR3 DNA sequence: TGTGCCAGCAGCCAAGACGGTGGGACTGAAGCTTTCTTT.

This clonotype was recorded at least ten times. This beta chain is an unintended read in a library built for alpha chains; its size means little. This sequence joins TRBV28 and TRBJ1-5; D is perhaps TRBD1 (5 bases). This CDR3 has 16 residues. Germline values: CDR1 MDHEN, CDR2 SYDVKM. V dropped 1 base and J dropped 3 bases, with 13 bases sitting between them. The CDR3 region has the DNA TGTGCCAGCAGTTTATTTCGAGACAGCCCCAATCAGCCCCAGCATTTT. It codes for CASSLFRDSPNQPQHF. Together with reference TRBV28 and TRBJ1-5, the CDR3 gives the full variable domain: DVKVTQSSRYLVKRTGEKVFLECVQDMDHENMFWYRQDPGLGLRLIYFSYDVKMKEKGDIPEGYSVSREKKERFSLILESASTNQTSMYLCASSLFRDSPNQPQHFGDGTRLSIL.

Points on this clonotype: For a library built for alpha chains, this beta chain is a stray read; little rests on its size. The V and J genes are TRBV2 and TRBJ2-5; 7 nucleotides line up with TRBD2. Germline V lookup: CDR1 SNHLY, CDR2 FYNNEI. CDR3 size: 14 residues. Trimming cost V 6 bases and J 1 base; bases outside gene matches: 5. CDR3 sequence reads: CASRGDYFQETQYF. The CDR3 DNA sequence: TGTGCCAGCAGGGGGGACTACTTCCAAGAGACCCAGTACTTC.

This clonotype was recorded many times. Since the library was made to target alpha chains, this beta chain is a stray read and its abundance is not meaningful. The chain has TRBV7-4 and TRBJ1-6, with TRBD1 identical over 7 bases. J lost 6 bases, V lost 3 bases, and 11 bases had no gene match. CDR1 is SGHVT, CDR2 SQSDAQ, per germline. This CDR3 contains 17 residues. CDR3 sequence: CASSFKGTDRPNSPLHF. The CDR3 DNA sequence: TGTGCCAGCAGCTTTAAGGGGACAGACAGGCCTAATTCACCCCTCCACTTT.

This clonotype counts as medium-sized. In a library made to pick up alpha chains, this beta chain is a stray read with a size that means little. The genes are TRBV7-2 and TRBJ2-1; TRBD2 might be the D (6 bases). The length of the CDR3 is 16 residues. Trimming took 1 base from V and 7 from J, leaving 17 bases between them. Per the germline V gene, CDR1 is SGHTA and CDR2 is FQGNSA. In DNA form, the CDR3 reads TGTGCCAGCAGCTTAGGACTGCGGGACTCACAAAATGAGCAGTTCTTC. Amino acid sequence: CASSLGLRDSQNEQFF.

This clonotype was seen ten or more times. This beta chain represents an off-target read in a library built for alpha chains; its size is of limited meaning. The rearrangement joins TRBV2 to TRBJ1-5; tentatively, D is TRBD1 (6 bases). V was cut by 3 bases and J by 6 bases, with 12 bases left in between. The CDR3 covers 14 residues. Germline CDR1 is SNHLY and CDR2 is FYNNEI. DNA for the CDR3: TGTGCCAGCAGTGATAACAGGGATGGTCAGCCCCAGCATTTT. This gives the protein CASSDNRDGQPQHF. The variable domain in full, with the rest retrieved from reference TRBV2 and TRBJ1-5, is EPEVTQTPSHQVTQMGQEVILRCVPISNHLYFYWYRQILGQKVEFLVSFYNNEISEKSEIFDDQFSVERPDGSNFTLKIRSTKLEDSAMYFCASSDNRDGQPQHFGDGTRLSIL.

At least ten counts were recorded for this clonotype. Because this beta chain is a stray read in a library intended to capture alpha chains, its abundance should not be given much weight. The rearrangement joins TRBV18 to TRBJ2-3; possibly TRBD1 for D (6 bases). The CDR3 length is 15 residues. Germline-derived CDR1 and CDR2 are KGHSH and LQKENI. The V end lost 1 base, the J end lost 1 base, and 9 bases lay between the germline ends. CDR3 sequence reads: CASSPRTDRTDTQYF. Here the CDR3 DNA reads TGTGCCAGCTCACCACGGACAGACCGCACAGATACGCAGTATTTT. The full variable domain, rest sourced from reference TRBV18 and TRBJ2-3, is NAGVMQNPRHLVRRRGQEARLRCSPMKGHSHVYWYRQLPEEGLKFMVYLQKENIIDESGMPKERFSAEFPKEGPSILRIQQVVRGDSAAYFCASSPRTDRTDTQYFGPGTRLTVL.

This clonotype was seen at least ten times. Because this beta chain is a stray read in a library intended to capture alpha chains, its abundance should not be given much weight. The J gene is TRBJ2-2, the V gene TRBV7-3; 7 positions agree with TRBD2. Trimming cost V 3 bases and J 3 bases; bases outside gene matches: 4. Germline V CDR1 and CDR2: SGHTA, FQGTGA. The CDR3 covers 15 residues. The CDR3 DNA sequence: TGTGCCAGCAGCTTGGCGGGAGCGGACACCGGGGAGCTGTTTTTT. Amino acid sequence: CASSLAGADTGELFF.

There are many counts of this clonotype. As an off-target read in a library built for alpha chains, this beta chain has a frequency of little significance. The rearrangement joins TRBV28 to TRBJ1-3; the D is unclear. There are 15 residues in the CDR3. The V and J ends lost 6 bases and 4 bases respectively, with 16 bases between them. Germline V lookup: CDR1 MDHEN, CDR2 SYDVKM. The CDR3 loop is CASSRTEAAGNTIYF. The CDR3, as DNA: TGTGCCAGCAGCCGCACCGAGGCGGCAGGAAACACCATATATTTT.

Note on this clonotype: Being off target in a library aimed at alpha chains, this beta chain has a size of little meaning. J is TRBJ2-1 and V is TRBV5-1; 7 positions agree with TRBD2. J lost 2 bases, V lost 0 bases, and 2 bases had no gene match. Germline-derived CDR1 and CDR2 are SGHRS and YFSETQ. This CDR3 has 15 residues. The CDR3 DNA sequence: TGCGCCAGCAGCTTGGTCCGGGAGGCCTACAATGAGCAGTTCTTC. Translated, it gives CASSLVREAYNEQFF.

This clonotype was counted between two and nine times. As an off-target read in a library built for alpha chains, this beta chain has a frequency of little significance. The genes are TRBV20-1 and TRBJ2-1; TRBD2 agrees at 8 bases. J was trimmed by 9 bases and V by 7 bases; bases with no gene match: 14. The CDR3 runs to 14 residues. The germline CDR1 and CDR2 sequences are DFQATT and SNEGSKA (reference sequence). CDR3 sequence (DNA): TGCAGTGGTCAGTCGGGACTAGGCGCGGGTGAGCAGTTCTTC. The encoded protein is CSGQSGLGAGEQFF.

This clonotype was picked up many times. In a library made to pick up alpha chains, this beta chain is a stray read with a size that means little. The chain has TRBV7-2 and TRBJ2-3, with a tentative D call TRBD2 (6 bases). Per germline, CDR1 SGHTA and CDR2 FQGNSA. This CDR3 is built from 15 residues. V gave up 1 base and J gave up 2 bases, with 10 bases separating them. In DNA, the CDR3 is TGTGCCAGCAGCTTAGTTGGGGGGTCCACAGATACGCAGTATTTT. This gives the protein CASSLVGGSTDTQYF.

This clonotype was picked up many times. With the library built for alpha chains, this beta chain is off target and its frequency is not meaningful. The chain has TRBV28 and TRBJ2-4, with 8 bases that match TRBD1. CDR3 size: 13 residues. CDR1 is MDHEN and CDR2 is SYDVKM in the germline V gene. The ends lost 5 bases at V and 8 bases at J; junction bases unmatched: 5. The CDR3 region has the DNA TGTGCCAGCAGTCCGACCAGGGGGCACATTCAGTACTTC. Translating gives CASSPTRGHIQYF.

This clonotype has ten or more counts. The library was built for alpha chains, so this beta chain is an off-target read and its size means little. This sequence joins TRBV27 and TRBJ1-2; D possibly corresponds to TRBD1 (5 bases). This CDR3 comprises 13 residues. V shed 6 bases and J shed 7 bases, with 15 bases lying between them. Germline CDR1 is MNHEY and CDR2 is SMNVEV (reference sequence). The CDR3 reads CASRPNDSFGYTF. The CDR3 bases are TGTGCCAGCAGACCTAACGACAGCTTTGGCTACACCTTC.

This clonotype was detected many times. The library was built for alpha chains, so this beta chain is an off-target read and its size means little. This chain links TRBV6-1 with TRBJ1-4; tentatively, D is TRBD1 (6 bases). This CDR3 comprises 13 residues. V lost 2 bases and J 6 bases, leaving 7 bases between the germline ends. The germline V gene has CDR1 MNHNS and CDR2 SASEGT. CDR3 DNA sequence: TGTGCCAGCAGTGAAAACAGGGATGAAAAACTGTTTTTT. It encodes CASSENRDEKLFF.

Turning to this clonotype: Relative to the germline gene, one junction end is altered; a read error may explain this. The library was built for alpha chains, so this beta chain is an off-target read and its size means little. This chain links TRBV7-7 with TRBJ2-5; D gene ambiguous. CDR1 and CDR2 (germline): SSHAT, FNYEAQ (reference sequence). This CDR3 is built from 14 residues. CDR3 bases: TGTGCTAGCAGCTTAGTTGTGGGCCAAGAGACCCAGTACTTC. It is translated as CASSLVVGQETQYF. The full variable domain, with the rest looked up from reference TRBV7-7 and TRBJ2-5, is GAGVSQSPRYKVTKRGQDVTLRCDPISSHATLYWYQQALGQGPEFLTYFNYEAQPDKSGLPSDRFSAERPEGSISTLTIQRTEQRDSAMYRCASSLVVGQETQYFGPGTRLLVL.

This clonotype was recorded at least ten times. This beta chain was picked up by a library intended for alpha chains and is off target, so its count carries little meaning. The rearrangement links TRBV7-9 to TRBJ2-3, with no clear D. The CDR3 is 17 amino acids. The V end lost 0 bases, the J end lost 4 bases, and 17 bases lay between the germline ends. In germline, CDR1 is SEHNR, CDR2 FQNEAQ (reference sequence). CDR3 sequence: CASSLASASMFPDTQYF. The CDR3 bases are TGTGCCAGCAGCTTAGCGTCGGCCTCCATGTTCCCAGATACGCAGTATTTT. Full variable domain (outside the CDR3, taken from reference TRBV7-9 and TRBJ2-3): DTGVSQNPRHKITKRGQNVTFRCDPISEHNRLYWYRQTLGQGPEFLTYFQNEAQLEKSRLLSDRFSAERPKGSFSTLEIQRTEQGDSAMYLCASSLASASMFPDTQYFGPGTRLTVL.

This clonotype has at least ten counts. For a library built for alpha chains, this beta chain is a stray read; little rests on its size. The V call is TRBV20-1, the J call TRBJ2-2; D not resolved. V was trimmed by 2 bases and J by 4 bases, leaving 11 bases between them. The CDR3 totals 14 residues. The germline gives CDR1 DFQATT, CDR2 SNEGSKA (reference sequence). CDR3 sequence (DNA): TGCAGTGCTAGACCCCCCAGGCCCACCGGGGAGCTGTTTTTT. This gives the protein CSARPPRPTGELFF.

This clonotype was counted at least ten times. This beta chain is off target for a library built for alpha chains, so its abundance means little. This chain connects TRBV6-1 to TRBJ1-4; weak D call: TRBD1 (5 bases). Germline V CDR1 and CDR2: MNHNS, SASEGT. The CDR3 loop spans 15 amino acids. Trimming took off 7 bases at V and 0 bases at J, with 12 bases between the two ends. This chain's CDR3 is CASMRQITTNEKLFF. Written as DNA, the CDR3 is TGTGCCAGCATGCGACAGATTACAACTAATGAAAAACTGTTTTTT.

This clonotype was detected ten times or more. Little can be read into the size of this beta chain, an off-target read in a library designed for alpha chains. This chain connects TRBV15 to TRBJ2-5; the match to TRBD1 covers 8 bases. This CDR3 is 16 amino acids long. V shed 1 base and J 4 bases; nucleotides not matched to a gene: 8. Germline V gene sequence: CDR1 LNHNV, CDR2 YYDKDF (reference sequence). Written as DNA, the CDR3 is TGTGCCACCAGCAGAGCACCCCTCGGACAGGGAGAGACCCAGTACTTC. Amino acids: CATSRAPLGQGETQYF.

Sample share makes this clonotype medium-sized. This beta chain is a stray read from a library made for alpha chains; its abundance is not meaningful. This rearrangement joins TRBV28 to TRBJ2-7; TRBD1 matches at 10 bases. Germline CDR1 and CDR2: MDHEN and SYDVKM. Trimming cost V 3 bases and J 9 bases; bases outside gene matches: 17. The CDR3 totals 17 residues. This CDR3 is CASSFGLGGQGNQRQYF. The CDR3 nucleotides are TGTGCCAGCAGTTTTGGTCTCGGGGGACAGGGGAACCAGAGGCAGTACTTC.

Concerning this clonotype itself: This beta chain is an unintended read in a library built for alpha chains; its size means little. V gene TRBV6-2 or TRBV6-3 combines with J gene TRBJ2-1, with TRBD2 matching 10 bases. Germline CDR1 MNHEY, CDR2 SVGEGT. Germline trimming cut 2 bases from V and 0 bases from J; bases unmatched to any gene: 13. The CDR3 runs 20 residues. Here the CDR3 reads CASSYDRGRTSGSSYNEQFF. Here the CDR3 DNA reads TGTGCCAGCAGTTACGACAGGGGTAGGACTAGCGGAAGCTCCTACAATGAGCAGTTCTTC.

Ten or more counts support this clonotype. The library was designed around alpha chains, so this beta chain is a stray read whose abundance carries little weight. The chain carries TRBV12-3 or TRBV12-4 and TRBJ1-2; TRBD1 agrees at 7 bases. This CDR3 has 13 amino acids. J gave up 4 bases and V 2 bases, and 1 base lay outside the gene matches. DNA of the CDR3: TGTGCCAGCAGTTTAAGGGGGCTCTATGGCTACACCTTC. Translated, it gives CASSLRGLYGYTF.

Notes on this clonotype: This beta chain was picked up by a library intended for alpha chains and is off target, so its count carries little meaning. The chain combines TRBV28 with TRBJ2-3; D unresolved. The CDR3 sequence is 13 residues long. The V and J ends lost 8 bases and 0 bases respectively, with 9 bases between them. Germline values: CDR1 MDHEN, CDR2 SYDVKM. CDR3 nucleotides: TGTGCCAGCCGTAAACCGAGCACAGATACGCAGTATTTT. Translating it yields CASRKPSTDTQYF.